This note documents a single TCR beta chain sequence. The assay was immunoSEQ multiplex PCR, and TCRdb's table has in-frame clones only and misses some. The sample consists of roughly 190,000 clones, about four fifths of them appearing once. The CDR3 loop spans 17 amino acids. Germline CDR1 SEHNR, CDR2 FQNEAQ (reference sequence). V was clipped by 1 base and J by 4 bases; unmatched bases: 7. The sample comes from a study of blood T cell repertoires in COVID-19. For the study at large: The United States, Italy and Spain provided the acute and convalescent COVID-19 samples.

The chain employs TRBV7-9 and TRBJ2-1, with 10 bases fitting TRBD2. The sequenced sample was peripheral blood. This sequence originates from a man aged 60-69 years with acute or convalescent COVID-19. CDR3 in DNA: TGTGCCAGCAGCTTAGGGACCAGCGGGGGGGCTTACAATGAGCAGTTCTTC. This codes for CASSLGTSGGAYNEQFF.